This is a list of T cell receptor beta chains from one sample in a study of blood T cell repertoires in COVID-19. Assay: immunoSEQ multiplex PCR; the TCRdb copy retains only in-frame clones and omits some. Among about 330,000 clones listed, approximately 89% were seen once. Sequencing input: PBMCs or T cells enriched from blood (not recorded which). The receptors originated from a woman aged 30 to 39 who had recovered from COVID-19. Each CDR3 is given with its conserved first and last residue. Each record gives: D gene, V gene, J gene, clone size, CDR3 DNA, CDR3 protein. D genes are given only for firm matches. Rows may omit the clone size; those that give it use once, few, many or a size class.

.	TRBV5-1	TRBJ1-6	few	TGCGCCAGCAGCTTGGTCGGGGCGGAGGGTTCACCCCTCCACTTT	CASSLVGAEGSPLHF
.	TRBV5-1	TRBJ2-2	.	TGCGCCACGACGGACAGAAGGGTCACCGGGGAGCTGTTTTTT	CATTDRRVTGELFF
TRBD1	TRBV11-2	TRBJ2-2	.	TGTGCCAGCAGCCGACAGGGAAGTACCGGGGAGCTGTTTTTT	CASSRQGSTGELFF
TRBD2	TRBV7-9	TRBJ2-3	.	TGTGCCAGCAGCTTAGGGGCTAGCGGGTATCGAGATACGCAGTATTTT	CASSLGASGYRDTQYF
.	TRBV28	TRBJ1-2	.	TGTGCCAGCAGTCTTGGGGGCAGGGACAAGGAGTATGGCTACACCTTC	CASSLGGRDKEYGYTF
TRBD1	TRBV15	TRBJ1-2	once	TGTGCCACCAGCAGAGGCGGAGACAGGGTTGGCTACACCTTC	CATSRGGDRVGYTF
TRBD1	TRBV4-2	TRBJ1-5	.	TGTGCCAGCAGCCAAGATTGGACAGGAAGCAATCAGCCCCAGCATTTT	CASSQDWTGSNQPQHF
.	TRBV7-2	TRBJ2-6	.	TGTGCCAGCAGCTCCTTCTCTGGGGCCAACGTCCTGACTTTC	CASSSFSGANVLTF
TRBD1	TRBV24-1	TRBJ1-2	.	TGTGCCACCGAGGGACAGGATGAGCTCGGCTACACCTTC	CATEGQDELGYTF
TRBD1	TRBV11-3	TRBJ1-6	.	TGTGCCAGCAGCTTAGGTAGGGGAGACAGGGCTAATTCACCCCTCCACTTT	CASSLGRGDRANSPLHF
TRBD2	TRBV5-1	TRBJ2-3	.	TGCGCCAGCAGCCTTGGACTAGCGGGGATCTCAGATACGCAGTATTTT	CASSLGLAGISDTQYF
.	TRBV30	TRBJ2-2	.	TGTGCCTGGAGTGCGACTCAGGGATTCTCCGGGGAGCTGTTTTTT	CAWSATQGFSGELFF
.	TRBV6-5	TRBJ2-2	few	TGTGCCAGCAGTTATCGGGCAGGGTCCGGGGAGCTGTTTTTT	CASSYRAGSGELFF
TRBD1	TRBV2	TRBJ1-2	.	TGTGCCAGCAGTCCACAGGGGGGAGATGGCTACACCTTC	CASSPQGGDGYTF
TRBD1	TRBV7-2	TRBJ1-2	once	TGTGCCAGCAGCCCATTACAGGGGAGGAGTGGCTACACCTTC	CASSPLQGRSGYTF
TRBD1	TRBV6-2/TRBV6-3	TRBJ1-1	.	TGTGCCAGCAGTTACGGGACAGGGGGCACTGAAGCTTTCTTT	CASSYGTGGTEAFF
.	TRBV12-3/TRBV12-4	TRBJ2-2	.	TGTGCCAGCTACAGGGGGGGGACCGGGGAGCTGTTTTTT	CASYRGGTGELFF
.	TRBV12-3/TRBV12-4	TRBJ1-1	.	TGTGCCAGCAGTTTATGGGCAGCTGAAGCTTTCTTT	CASSLWAAEAFF
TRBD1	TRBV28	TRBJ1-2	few	TGTGCCAGCAGCCCCAGACAGGGAACTGGTGGCTACACCTTC	CASSPRQGTGGYTF
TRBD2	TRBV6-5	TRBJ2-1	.	TGTGCCAGCATTGCTAGCGGGGGGCTAGAGCAGTTCTTC	CASIASGGLEQFF
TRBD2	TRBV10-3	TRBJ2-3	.	TGTGCCACCGGGATGAGCGGGGGGATAGATACGCAGTATTTT	CATGMSGGIDTQYF
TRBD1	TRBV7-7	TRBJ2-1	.	TGTGCTAGCAGCTCCGGGCCCAGGACAGGGGGCAATGAGCAGTTCTTC	CASSSGPRTGGNEQFF